Following are 15 T cell receptor beta chains from one sample sequenced in a study of post-analysis software for immune sequencing data. General observations from the study: Elevated frequency relative to controls characterized a handful of TRBV segments in patients, TRBV5-6, TRBV5-1 and TRBV20-1 among them.

The TCR beta cDNA libraries contained unique molecular identifiers. Each CDR3 protein gets one entry after TCRdb re-called the PCR reads with MiXCR. The table lists about 770,000 distinct CDR3 sequences, 46% of them singletons, with 4.9% in the top ten. Their antigen targets remain unknown. Sequenced input: blood. The receptors here all came from a girl between 5 and 17 years old with multiple sclerosis.

This chain links TRBV20-1 with TRBJ2-3, with D possibly TRBD2 on 6 matching bases. Germline lookup yields CDR1 DFQATT and CDR2 SNEGSKA (reference sequence). The CDR3 length is 14 residues. Trimming shortened V by 0 bases and J by 5 bases, and 12 bases separated the two germline ends. CDR3 sequence: CSARDLGLLDTQYF. The DNA for the CDR3 is TGCAGTGCTAGAGACCTCGGACTACTAGATACGCAGTATTTT.

The chain joins TRBV27 to TRBJ1-2; 9 bases line up with TRBD1. This CDR3 is 16 amino acids long. Germline V gives CDR1 MNHEY, CDR2 SMNVEV (reference sequence). The V and J ends lost 5 bases and 7 bases, in that order; junction bases with no gene match: 14. The CDR3 here is CASSTYGTGTSRGYTF. The CDR3 DNA reads TGTGCCAGCAGTACCTACGGGACAGGGACCTCTCGTGGCTACACCTTC.

The chain has TRBV27 and TRBJ2-7; D call uncertain. CDR3 length equals 16 residues. Germline lookup yields CDR1 MNHEY and CDR2 SMNVEV (reference sequence). V lost 0 bases and J lost 2, with 14 bases in between. The CDR3 sequence is CASSLSVWAVPYEQYF. The CDR3 bases are TGTGCCAGCAGTTTATCGGTATGGGCAGTCCCCTACGAGCAGTACTTC.

The CDR3 sequence: CASSRTAGGDEQYF. Written as DNA, the CDR3 is TGTGCCAGCAGCCGGACGGCAGGGGGAGACGAGCAGTACTTC. The rearrangement links TRBV12-3 or TRBV12-4 to TRBJ2-5; TRBD1 matches at 7 bases. The J call may be in error: the DNA end matches TRBJ2-7 better. This CDR3 is 14 amino acids long.

This clonotype was counted a few times. The CDR3 region has the DNA TGTGCCACCAGTGATTCCAATGAGCAGTTCTTC. This encodes CATSDSNEQFF. This chain uses TRBV24-1 with TRBJ2-1; D remains unclear. This CDR3 contains 11 residues. V lost 2 bases to trimming and J lost 6 bases, with 1 base between them. From germline, CDR1 is KGHDR and CDR2 SFDVKD.

This clonotype was picked up a small number of times. The chain joins TRBV5-1 to TRBJ2-1, with 9 bases aligning to TRBD2. V gave up 5 bases and J gave up 8 bases; unmatched junction bases: 5. The CDR3 runs to 13 residues. Germline V gene data show CDR1 as SGHRS and CDR2 as YFSETQ. The CDR3 coding sequence is TGCGCCAGCAGGGGGTTAGCGGGAGATGAGCAGTTCTTC. Its protein product is CASRGLAGDEQFF.

This clonotype has more than one count but fewer than ten. The chain is built from TRBV30 and TRBJ2-1, with unresolved D. CDR3 length: 12 amino acids. Trimming shortened V by 0 bases and J by 8 bases, and 8 bases separated the two germline ends. The germline V gene has CDR1 GTSNPN and CDR2 SVGIG (reference sequence). DNA of the CDR3: TGTGCCTGGAGTGTACTTTGGGATGAGCAGTTCTTC. Protein: CAWSVLWDEQFF.

In its sample, this clonotype was seen a few times. The rearrangement joins TRBV6-6 to TRBJ2-7; TRBD2 matches at 8 bases. Germline V gene sequence: CDR1 MNHNY, CDR2 SVGAGI (reference sequence). The junction had 11 bases not matched to a gene; V was cut back by 2 bases and J by 5 bases. The CDR3 extends over 16 amino acids. The CDR3 DNA reads as TGTGCCAGCAGTTACCTGGCGGGTAGCGGGAACGACGAGCAGTACTTC. Its translation: CASSYLAGSGNDEQYF.

This clonotype has ten or more counts. The chain couples TRBV4-3 to TRBJ1-4; D remains unclear. CDR1 is LGHNA, CDR2 YSLEER, per germline. CDR3 length: 15 residues. Trimming left V 7 bases short and J 0 bases short, with 12 bases between. Written as DNA, the CDR3 is TGCGCCAGCAAAAAACAGAAAACAACTAATGAAAAACTGTTTTTT. It encodes CASKKQKTTNEKLFF.

The genes are TRBV28 and TRBJ1-1, with D uncertain. Germline CDR1 and CDR2: MDHEN and SYDVKM. V was trimmed by 8 bases and J by 4 bases, leaving 8 bases between them. CDR3 length: 11 amino acids. CDR3 sequence reads: CASPRGTEAFF. CDR3 DNA: TGTGCCAGCCCACGGGGCACTGAAGCTTTCTTT.

The gene calls are TRBV5-6 and TRBJ1-2; D is possibly TRBD1 (5 bases). V was shortened by 0 bases and J by 4 bases, with 16 bases between the two germline ends. This CDR3 has 16 amino acids. Germline CDR1 SGHDT, CDR2 YYEEEE. The CDR3 sequence: CASSLGFGGTLYGYTF. For the CDR3, the DNA is TGTGCCAGCAGCTTGGGTTTTGGGGGAACCCTCTATGGCTACACCTTC.

This sequence joins TRBV5-6 and TRBJ2-1, with 7 bases lining up with TRBD1. This CDR3 spans 16 amino acids. The germline V gene encodes CDR1 SGHDT and CDR2 YYEEEE. Unmatched junction bases numbered 11, after V lost 2 bases and J lost 6 bases. CDR3 coding DNA: TGTGCCAGCAGCTTCATCTCGGGACAGAGCCTCAATGAGCAGTTCTTC. Its translation is CASSFISGQSLNEQFF.

This clonotype was counted only a few times. This sequence joins TRBV7-3 and TRBJ2-1; 9 positions match TRBD1. The V and J ends lost 5 bases and 6 bases, in that order; junction bases with no gene match: 8. Germline V gene sequence: CDR1 SGHTA, CDR2 FQGTGA. This CDR3 region has 15 residues. CDR3 protein: CASSERTGEANEQFF. CDR3 DNA: TGTGCCAGCAGCGAAAGGACAGGGGAGGCCAATGAGCAGTTCTTC.

A few counts support this clonotype. The chain is built from TRBV3-1 and TRBJ2-6; maybe TRBD1 (5 bases). The germline V and J ends were trimmed by 6 bases and 2 bases, with 17 bases remaining between them. In germline, CDR1 is LGHDT, CDR2 YNNKEL (reference sequence). The CDR3 loop spans 17 amino acids. Here the CDR3 reads CASSPWGPGTGANVLTF. Here the CDR3 DNA reads TGTGCCAGCAGTCCTTGGGGCCCAGGGACTGGGGCCAACGTCCTGACTTTC. Filled out from reference TRBV3-1 and TRBJ2-6, the complete variable domain reads DTAVSQTPKYLVTQMGNDKSIKCEQNLGHDTMYWYKQDSKKFLKIMFSYNNKELIINETVPNRFSPKSPDKAHLNLHINSLELGDSAVYFCASSPWGPGTGANVLTFGAGSRLTVL.

The J gene is TRBJ2-3, the V gene TRBV7-2; TRBD2 matches 11 bases. Germline V gene sequence: CDR1 SGHTA, CDR2 FQGNSA. The junction had 6 bases not matched to a gene; V was cut back by 4 bases and J by 6 bases. The CDR3 extends over 15 amino acids. CDR3 residues: CASSYSGRAEDTQYF. CDR3 bases: TGTGCCAGCAGCTATAGCGGGAGGGCGGAGGATACGCAGTATTTT.